These T cell receptor beta chains were read from a single sample in a study of T cell responses to AZD1222 COVID-19 vaccine. Data came from immunoSEQ multiplex PCR; TCRdb stores just in-frame clones and leaves some out. The sample comprises around 72,000 clones, around nine tenths of which are singletons, and 24% rests with the top ten. The sequencing here drew on peripheral blood, taken on day 0 of AZD1222 vaccination. Every receptor here comes from an adult in good health. Each CDR3 is given with its conserved first and last residue. The order of the fields is clone size, D gene, V gene, J gene, CDR3 protein, CDR3 DNA. The D gene is left open where the match is weak. Where a row states a size, it is once, few, many or the class of an expanded clone; other rows omit it.

clone_size: NA; d_call: NA; v_call: TRBV4-1; j_call: TRBJ2-2; cdr3_aa: CASSQGWRTGELFF; cdr3_nt: TGCGCCAGCAGCCAAGGTTGGAGGACCGGGGAGCTGTTTTTT
clone_size: NA; d_call: TRBD1; v_call: TRBV2; j_call: TRBJ2-2; cdr3_aa: CASRKGQAPGELFF; cdr3_nt: TGTGCCAGCAGGAAGGGACAGGCCCCCGGGGAGCTGTTTTTT
clone_size: NA; d_call: NA; v_call: TRBV5-1; j_call: TRBJ1-1; cdr3_aa: CASSLVGGPLAEAFF; cdr3_nt: TGCGCCAGCAGCTTGGTGGGCGGCCCGCTCGCTGAAGCTTTCTTT
clone_size: once; d_call: NA; v_call: TRBV19; j_call: TRBJ1-1; cdr3_aa: CASSTRDRTEAFF; cdr3_nt: TGTGCCAGTAGTACCAGGGACCGGACTGAAGCTTTCTTT
clone_size: NA; d_call: TRBD2; v_call: TRBV19; j_call: TRBJ2-5; cdr3_aa: CASSIGLAGGQETQYF; cdr3_nt: TGTGCCAGTAGTATTGGGCTAGCGGGGGGACAAGAGACCCAGTACTTC
clone_size: NA; d_call: NA; v_call: TRBV2; j_call: TRBJ2-6; cdr3_aa: CASSLGQHSGANVLTF; cdr3_nt: TGTGCCAGCAGTCTAGGACAGCACTCTGGGGCCAACGTCCTGACTTTC
clone_size: NA; d_call: NA; v_call: TRBV10-3; j_call: TRBJ2-2; cdr3_aa: CAISPGPDTGELFF; cdr3_nt: TGTGCCATCAGCCCCGGGCCAGATACCGGGGAGCTGTTTTTT
clone_size: NA; d_call: NA; v_call: TRBV5-4; j_call: TRBJ1-6; cdr3_aa: CASSLVSGVNSPLHF; cdr3_nt: TGTGCCAGCAGCTTGGTTTCGGGGGTCAATTCACCCCTCCACTTT
clone_size: NA; d_call: NA; v_call: TRBV10-1; j_call: TRBJ2-2; cdr3_aa: CASSISNTGELFF; cdr3_nt: TGCGCCAGCAGTATCTCGAACACCGGGGAGCTGTTTTTT
clone_size: NA; d_call: TRBD1; v_call: TRBV7-2; j_call: TRBJ1-5; cdr3_aa: CASSLWSGGNQPQHF; cdr3_nt: TGTGCCAGCAGCCTATGGTCAGGGGGGAATCAGCCCCAGCATTTT
clone_size: NA; d_call: TRBD1; v_call: TRBV4-1; j_call: TRBJ1-1; cdr3_aa: CASSQISTGTEDAFF; cdr3_nt: TGCGCCAGCAGCCAAATCTCGACAGGGACGGAGGATGCTTTCTTT
clone_size: once; d_call: NA; v_call: TRBV30; j_call: TRBJ1-6; cdr3_aa: CAWSRDTGSYNSPLHF; cdr3_nt: TGTGCCTGGAGCAGGGACACCGGCTCCTATAATTCACCCCTCCACTTT
clone_size: NA; d_call: TRBD1; v_call: TRBV30; j_call: TRBJ1-3; cdr3_aa: CAWGSGQGDSGNTIYF; cdr3_nt: TGTGCCTGGGGTTCGGGACAGGGGGACTCTGGAAACACCATATATTTT
clone_size: few; d_call: NA; v_call: TRBV20-1; j_call: TRBJ1-2; cdr3_aa: CSAPRGYGYTF; cdr3_nt: TGCAGTGCTCCCAGGGGCTATGGCTACACCTTC
clone_size: once; d_call: NA; v_call: TRBV5-4; j_call: TRBJ1-1; cdr3_aa: CASASDLNTEAFF; cdr3_nt: TGTGCCAGCGCATCGGATTTGAACACTGAAGCTTTCTTT
clone_size: once; d_call: NA; v_call: TRBV19; j_call: TRBJ1-6; cdr3_aa: CASSILAPNSPLHF; cdr3_nt: TGTGCCAGTAGTATCTTGGCACCTAATTCACCCCTCCACTTT
clone_size: NA; d_call: TRBD1; v_call: TRBV27; j_call: TRBJ1-2; cdr3_aa: CASSLNRGYGYTF; cdr3_nt: TGTGCCAGCAGTTTAAACAGGGGCTATGGCTACACCTTC
clone_size: NA; d_call: TRBD1; v_call: TRBV5-6; j_call: TRBJ1-2; cdr3_aa: CASSYRGRKGYTF; cdr3_nt: TGTGCCAGCAGCTACAGGGGGCGCAAAGGCTACACCTTC